The 10 T cell receptor beta chains below all came from one sample that was sequenced in a study of early T cells in non-severe SARS-CoV-2 infection. TCRdb reprocessed the 5' RACE reads via MiXCR and lists one record per CDR3 protein. The data show roughly 35,000 distinct CDR3 sequences, 3.9% seen once. Sequencing was done on a sample of whole blood. These receptors all stem from an adult who was a healthcare worker with PCR-confirmed SARS-CoV-2 infection or an uninfected control (not recorded which).

This clonotype has only a few counts. The rearrangement uses TRBV12-3 or TRBV12-4 and TRBJ1-1; a possible D gene is TRBD1 (6 bases). The CDR3 has 21 amino acids. V was shortened by 7 bases and J by 1 base, with 34 bases between the two germline ends. CDR3 protein: CASTPSRTRGARYGRNTEAFF. CDR3 DNA sequence: TGTGCCAGCACTCCTTCTCGGACTCGGGGGGCGAGGTACGGCCGGAACACTGAAGCTTTCTTT.

This clonotype was found a few times. The genes are TRBV7-2 and TRBJ2-1, with 8 bases identical to TRBD2. V was pared by 4 bases and J by 3 bases, with 8 bases of the junction left unmatched. The germline V gene encodes CDR1 SGHTA and CDR2 FQGNSA. CDR3 size: 16 residues. CDR3 coding DNA: TGTGCCAGCAGCTCTCCAAGCGGGAGATACTACAATGAGCAGTTCTTC. It translates to CASSSPSGRYYNEQFF.

This clonotype came up many times. This chain uses TRBV6-2 or TRBV6-3 with TRBJ1-5; D not resolved. Germline V lookup: CDR1 MNHEY, CDR2 SVGEGT. Trimming shortened V by 6 bases and J by 8 bases, and 17 bases separated the two germline ends. There are 14 residues in the CDR3. As DNA, the CDR3 is TGTGCCAGCAGAGCCCGGGCCTCTTTTGAGCCCCAGCATTTT. Translating gives CASRARASFEPQHF.

This clonotype was seen at least ten times. V and J are TRBV14 and TRBJ2-3, with a weak D call TRBD2 (6 bases). There are 17 residues in the CDR3. Deletions cut 0 bases from V and 2 bases from J, with 15 bases between. Germline V lookup: CDR1 SGHDN, CDR2 FVKESK. CDR3: CASSQDLGGTATDTQYF. CDR3 bases: TGTGCCAGCAGCCAAGATCTTGGCGGGACTGCCACAGATACGCAGTATTTT.

This clonotype came up many times. This rearrangement joins TRBV29-1 to TRBJ1-2; 7 bases are shared with TRBD1. CDR1 is SQVTM, CDR2 ANQGSEA, per germline. The CDR3 runs 12 residues. V dropped 3 bases and J dropped 6; count of bases not matched to a gene: 4. CDR3 DNA: TGCAGCGTTGAGCTACAGGGGAATGGCTACACCTTC. Protein sequence: CSVELQGNGYTF.

This clonotype showed up just a few times. The chain couples TRBV5-1 to TRBJ2-2; 8 bases align to TRBD1. CDR3 length equals 15 residues. The trim removed 4 bases at V and 1 base at J, leaving 3 bases unmatched. CDR1 is SGHRS and CDR2 is YFSETQ in the germline V gene. The CDR3 DNA follows: TGCGCCAGCAGCAGAGGGACAGGGAACACCGGGGAGCTGTTTTTT. This gives the protein CASSRGTGNTGELFF.

Many counts were recorded for this clonotype. This chain uses TRBV12-3 or TRBV12-4 with TRBJ2-1; D is uncertain. The V and J ends lost 6 bases and 16 bases respectively, with 19 bases between them. The CDR3 has 12 amino acids. The CDR3 region has the DNA TGTGCCAGCAGACGTACGACGGTAGAGTACTTCTTC. It specifies CASRRTTVEYFF.

This clonotype appeared a few times. CDR3 nucleotide sequence: TGTGCCAGCAGTTACCACGGGGCAGGGGCACAGCCCCAGCATTTT. Translated, it gives CASSYHGAGAQPQHF. J is TRBJ1-5 and V is TRBV6-2 or TRBV6-3; weak D call: TRBD1 (6 bases). Germline CDR1 and CDR2: MNHEY and SVGEGT. V was trimmed by 2 bases and J by 7 bases, leaving 15 bases between them. This CDR3 is built from 15 residues.

In its sample, this clonotype was seen many times. The chain is built from TRBV7-8 and TRBJ1-1, with a possible D match to TRBD1 (6 bases). The V gene lost 2 bases and the J gene lost 3 bases, with 13 bases spanning the gap. Germline V lookup: CDR1 SGHVS, CDR2 FQNEAQ. The CDR3 is 15 residues long. The CDR3 bases are TGTGCCAGCAGCTTAAACGGGGGCGCCGACACTGAAGCTTTCTTT. Translation: CASSLNGGADTEAFF.

The sample holds many counts of this clonotype. DNA for the CDR3: TGTGCCAGCAGCTCCCAATCGGCTAGCGGGCCCACCTACGAGCAGTACTTC. It translates to CASSSQSASGPTYEQYF. The chain employs TRBV7-9 and TRBJ2-7; 8 bases agree with TRBD2. Germline CDR1 and CDR2: SEHNR and FQNEAQ (reference sequence). This CDR3 contains 17 residues. V shed 4 bases, J shed 2 bases, and the junction held 13 bases outside the gene matches.